The clone carrying this T cell receptor (beta chain) was detected only a few times. Its antigen remains unknown. Trimming left V 4 bases short and J 2 bases short, with 17 bases between. The CDR3 spans 16 residues. Germline CDR1 and CDR2: SEHNR and FQNEAQ (reference sequence). These data are taken from a study of cytomegalovirus exposure and HLA in healthy donors. Study-wide results and caveats: High sensitivity and specificity were reportedly achieved when the classifier diagnosed cytomegalovirus status.

13 Jbeta primers and 60 Vbeta primers were used for the PCR. TCRdb keeps only in-frame clones here, not all; method: immunoSEQ multiplex PCR. The table shows roughly 120,000 clones, with around 68% occurring only once. This chain joins TRBV7-9 and TRBJ1-2, with a possible D match to TRBD1 (5 bases). The clonotype comes from a woman in her forties in good health and CMV-seropositive. The sample taken for sequencing was PBMCs. The CDR3 bases are TGTGCCAGCAGCTCCCCGCGGCAGGGCAAGAACTATGGCTACACCTTC. It translates to CASSSPRQGKNYGYTF. The variable domain in full, with the rest retrieved from reference TRBV7-9 and TRBJ1-2, is DTGVSQNPRHKITKRGQNVTFRCDPISEHNRLYWYRQTLGQGPEFLTYFQNEAQLEKSRLLSDRFSAERPKGSFSTLEIQRTEQGDSAMYLCASSSPRQGKNYGYTFGSGTRLTVV.